The entry below describes one T cell receptor beta chain. This clone's antigen is unknown. No quality values exist for individual bases; no much larger clone is one base distant. Participants in the prospective study were aged roughly 18 to 100 years, lived in some 24 United States geographic areas, and enrolled through a virtual design. In the prospective study, cohorts were assigned on the basis of participant-reported clinical history obtained from a screening survey and a study questionnaire. ImmuneRACE Cohort 3 recovered participants were defined by two consecutive negative NP/OP PCR tests, healthcare professional clearance, or symptom resolution. In the prospective study, whole blood, serum and a nasopharyngeal or oropharyngeal swab were collected from each participant by mobile phlebotomists. Participants in the prospective study had the option to provide additional blood draws and questionnaires over a roughly 2-month period. Before DNA extraction, prospective study blood samples were shipped either frozen or at room temperature.

This entry comes from a study of blood T cell repertoires in COVID-19 (dated by TCRdb to the early 2020s). About the investigation overall: Collaborator samples came from the United States, Italy and Spain and covered acute and convalescent phases of COVID-19. The material from the prospective study consisted of cDNA or gDNA derived from T cells, B-cell-depleted T cells, or PBMCs. Deeply sampled blood TCRbeta repertoires from subjects exposed to, actively infected with, or recovered from COVID-19 were included in the dataset. A freely available public database, intended as a resource for researchers studying the immune response to SARS-CoV-2, is where the repertoires were released. The samples were drawn from the first 160 participants of the ongoing ImmuneRACE study and from 1,254 subjects provided by 6 global collaborators. A de-identified subject ID, COVID-19 status, age in years and sex were almost always included in the sample metadata. Where HLA class I and class II types were available, the types were taken from metadata supplied by the sample provider, not from assay-based typing.

TCRbeta CDR3 regions were amplified from genomic DNA using the immunoSEQ Assay, a bias-controlled multiplex PCR. The study's processing was this. The number of nucleated cells in each sample was estimated by amplification of reference gene primers within the assay. Sequence reads were collapsed and filtered to measure the absolute abundance of every unique TCRbeta CDR3 rearrangement. For each sample, productive Simpson clonality was calculated as the square root of Simpson's diversity index across productive rearrangements. TCRdb provides this immuneACCESS table in a form limited to in-frame rearrangements. Some clones are lacking; in checked studies, under half of them reflect an unresolved V gene, and why the rest are absent is not known. V, J and clone size reflect that table, while D and trimming were determined from the DNA. This sample comprises 130,000 to 150,000 clones, approximately 83% of them detected only once. The top ten clones comprise under 9.5% of the sample.

Summary of the overall study and its limitations: How much clinical and demographic metadata was included differed by source and by participant, and the metadata was provided uncurated.

This receptor was obtained from a man aged 50-59 years who had recovered from COVID-19. The sample taken for sequencing was PBMCs or T cells enriched from blood (not recorded which).

The DNA sequence is TGTGCCAGCAGCTCACAGAACACCGGGGAGCTGTTTTTT. The resulting protein is CASSSQNTGELFF. In this chain, TRBV12-3 or TRBV12-4 is recombined with TRBJ2-2; the D gene cannot be resolved reliably. V is clipped by 6 bases and J by 1 base, and the sequence between their germline boundaries is 6 bases long. The cysteine opens and the phenylalanine closes a CDR3 of 13 amino acids. The read is trimmed to its CDR3 DNA, 39 bases read in frame from base 1.